The present T cell receptor (beta chain) was sequenced within a study of blood T cell repertoires in COVID-19. In the study overall: T cells, B-cell-depleted T cells, or PBMCs supplied cDNA or gDNA.

Clones were read by immunoSEQ multiplex PCR, and TCRdb kept only the in-frame ones, dropping some. The repertoire holds 250,000 to 300,000 clones, 89% seen once, with around 1.7% in the top ten. V was cut by 4 bases and J by 4 bases, with 18 bases left in between. CDR3 length equals 16 residues. Germline CDR1 reads SGHRS; CDR2 reads YFSETQ. This clone was seen just once. This receptor was identified in a woman in her 40s who had recovered from COVID-19. Material: PBMCs or T cells enriched from blood (not recorded which). The chain uses TRBV5-1 and TRBJ1-3; D gene unclear. The CDR3 here is CASSGTAPSGGNTIYF. Written as DNA, the CDR3 is TGCGCCAGCAGCGGAACAGCCCCTAGCGGCGGAAACACCATATATTTT.